This T cell receptor beta chain was retrieved from a study of cytomegalovirus exposure and HLA in healthy donors. Study conclusions and caveats: In an earlier analysis, productive rearrangement rates for most beta V segments clustered near 90% or 30%.

V was clipped by 1 base and J by 5 bases, with 6 bases between them. The CDR3 consists of 13 residues. CDR1 is SEHNR, CDR2 FQNEAQ, per germline (reference sequence). In the PCR, 60 Vbeta and 13 Jbeta primers were used. Assay: immunoSEQ multiplex PCR; the TCRdb copy retains only in-frame clones and omits some. The sample carries more than 55,000 clones, 75% to 85% recorded once. Comments on this clone: The antigen is undetermined.

This receptor was taken from a man aged 30 to 39 in good health and CMV-seronegative. Sequenced material: PBMCs. The J gene is TRBJ2-4, the V gene TRBV7-9; no definite D call. The CDR3 coding sequence is TGTGCCAGCAGCTTAGTTGCGGAAAACATTCAGTACTTC. This translates into CASSLVAENIQYF.